Sequencing of this T cell receptor beta chain was carried out in a study of blood T cell repertoires in COVID-19. Overall study context: Both acute and convalescent COVID-19 samples were obtained from the United States, Italy and Spain. Sources were T cells, B-cell-depleted T cells, or PBMCs; the material itself was cDNA or gDNA.

Original methodology: Amplification with reference gene primers provided the estimates of nucleated cell counts. Only in-frame clones appear in the TCRdb table, and some are missing; sequencing was by immunoSEQ multiplex PCR. From that table come the V and J calls and clone size; the DNA was used to work out D and trimming. Here the sample spans around 69,000 clones, 89% being singletons. V was clipped by 4 bases and J by 0 bases, with 13 bases between them. This CDR3 is 16 amino acids long. Germline assignment: CDR1 SNHLY and CDR2 FYNNEI. Specimen: peripheral blood. This TCR was recovered from a woman aged 50 to 65 with active COVID-19. The rearrangement uses TRBV2 and TRBJ2-1; no reliable D call. CDR3 loop: CASSGMPLSSYNEQFF. CDR3 DNA: TGTGCCAGCAGTGGCATGCCTCTGAGCTCCTACAATGAGCAGTTCTTC.